These 2 T cell receptor beta chains originate from one sample sequenced in a study of T cell repertoires in cytomegalovirus infection. TCRdb re-analysed the reads in MiXCR, keeping a single row per CDR3 protein. Altogether some 600,000 distinct CDR3 sequences are present, approximately 25% being singletons, with the ten largest covering roughly 8%. Sequenced sample: CD8+ T cells from PBMCs. The receptors were gathered from a human donor in good health (CMV status not recorded). Some clones in this sample may be carry-over from other donors' samples.

The chain has TRBV7-9 and TRBJ2-7, with 7 bases that match TRBD1. J was trimmed by 5 bases and V by 7 bases; bases with no gene match: 11. This CDR3 spans 14 amino acids. CDR1 and CDR2 from the germline V gene are SEHNR and FQNEAQ (reference sequence). As DNA, the CDR3 is TGTGCCAGCAATCCACAGGGGTCAGTCAACGAGCAGTACTTC. Its protein is CASNPQGSVNEQYF. The whole variable domain, filled in from reference TRBV7-9 and TRBJ2-7, reads DTGVSQNPRHKITKRGQNVTFRCDPISEHNRLYWYRQTLGQGPEFLTYFQNEAQLEKSRLLSDRFSAERPKGSFSTLEIQRTEQGDSAMYLCASNPQGSVNEQYFGPGTRLTVT.

This clonotype was detected a few times. The chain has TRBV14 and TRBJ1-2; perhaps TRBD1 as D (6 bases). The V and J ends lost 6 bases and 0 bases respectively, with 14 bases between them. CDR1 is SGHDN, CDR2 FVKESK, per germline. CDR3 size: 15 residues. DNA for the CDR3: TGTGCCAGCAGACCCACCGGGGGCCCTAACTATGGCTACACCTTC. This gives the protein CASRPTGGPNYGYTF.